Each of the 18 T cell receptor beta chains below was sequenced from the same sample in a study of CD8+CD57+ T cells in acquired aplastic anemia. Patients sequenced had flow cytometry evidence of CD8+CD57+ cell expansion. The template used for profiling TCR beta VDJ and CDR3 was genomic DNA. TCRdb called the reads again in MiXCR, with one record for every CDR3 protein. The data show 300,000 or so distinct CDR3 sequences, with roughly 53% seen just once and 1% to 1.5% held by the top ten. Sequences were obtained from sorted CD4+, CD8+, or CD8+CD57+ T cells (not recorded which) from PBMCs. These receptors all stem from a human donor with aplastic anemia.

The chain employs TRBV20-1 and TRBJ2-1; possibly TRBD2 for D (6 bases). CDR1 is DFQATT and CDR2 is SNEGSKA in the germline V gene (reference sequence). Trimming took 0 bases from V and 12 from J, leaving 12 bases between them. This CDR3 spans 12 amino acids. The chain's CDR3 is CSARDVAVVQFF. The CDR3 DNA reads as TGCAGTGCTAGAGATGTAGCGGTGGTGCAGTTCTTC.

This chain links TRBV25-1 with TRBJ2-3; D unresolved. V lost 8 bases and J lost 5, with 17 bases in between. Germline lookup yields CDR1 MGHDK and CDR2 SYGVNS. The length of the CDR3 is 14 residues. In DNA, the CDR3 is TGTGCCAGCCATCCGACACCGGTCGGAGATACGCAGTATTTT. Its protein product is CASHPTPVGDTQYF.

This chain links TRBV20-1 with TRBJ1-5, with TRBD1 matching over 9 bases. The CDR3 sequence is 12 residues long. Germline trimming cut 6 bases from V and 6 bases from J; bases unmatched to any gene: 3. The germline CDR1 and CDR2 sequences are DFQATT and SNEGSKA (reference sequence). This CDR3 reads CSAQTGGQPQHF. DNA of the CDR3: TGCAGTGCCCAGACAGGGGGTCAGCCCCAGCATTTT.

This clonotype was seen once. The J gene is TRBJ1-5, the V gene TRBV7-6, with D tentatively TRBD1 (5 bases). V was trimmed by 0 bases and J by 1 base, leaving 13 bases between them. Germline CDR1 is SGHVS and CDR2 is FNYEAQ. This CDR3 spans 17 amino acids. The CDR3 spells CASSLAGVGESNQPQHF. The CDR3, as DNA: TGTGCCAGCAGCTTAGCGGGGGTGGGAGAAAGCAATCAGCCCCAGCATTTT.

This clonotype was seen repeatedly, ten times or more. An end of the junction differs from the germline gene, which may be a read error. The chain links TRBV5-1 to TRBJ1-2, with D possibly TRBD1 on 5 matching bases. The germline V gene encodes CDR1 SGHRS and CDR2 YFSETQ. The CDR3 is 15 amino acids. The CDR3 sequence is CASSLEGRTNYGYTF. The CDR3 nucleotides read TGTGCCAGCAGCTTGGAAGGCAGGACAAACTATGGCTACACCTTC. The full variable domain, rest sourced from reference TRBV5-1 and TRBJ1-2, is KAGVTQTPRYLIKTRGQQVTLSCSPISGHRSVSWYQQTPGQGLQFLFEYFSETQRNKGNFPGRFSGRQFSNSRSEMNVSTLELGDSALYLCASSLEGRTNYGYTFGSGTRLTVV.

Comment on this clonotype: A much larger clone differs by one base, so this may be a read error. The genes are TRBV6-2 or TRBV6-3 and TRBJ1-5, with 7 bases lining up with TRBD1. Germline CDR1 reads MNHEY; CDR2 reads SVGEGT. There are 15 residues in the CDR3. The CDR3, as DNA: TGTGCCAGCAGTCTACAGGGGTTAAGCAATCGGCCCCAGCATTTT. This encodes CASSLQGLSNRPQHF.

There are a few counts of this clonotype. V usage is TRBV24-1 and J usage is TRBJ2-1; tentative D call: TRBD1 (7 bases). The CDR3 extends over 15 amino acids. V was cut by 5 bases and J by 4 bases, with 14 bases left in between. CDR1 and CDR2 (germline): KGHDR, SFDVKD. The CDR3 sequence: CATSGGQGGYNEQFF. CDR3 DNA: TGTGCCACCAGTGGGGGGCAGGGGGGATACAATGAGCAGTTCTTC.

J is TRBJ2-3 and V is TRBV10-3, with D perhaps TRBD1 (6 bases). CDR1 is ENHRY, CDR2 SYGVKD, per germline. V lost 6 bases, J lost 2 bases, and 15 bases lay in between. The CDR3 contains 15 residues. The CDR3 DNA reads TGTGCCATCAGCAACCGGGACAAAAACACAGATACGCAGTATTTT. Its translation: CAISNRDKNTDTQYF.

This clonotype has just one count. The chain recombines TRBV19 with TRBJ1-6, with D maybe TRBD1 (6 bases). Germline values: CDR1 LNHDA, CDR2 SQIVND (reference sequence). Trimming shortened V by 10 bases and J by 0 bases, and 13 bases separated the two germline ends. The CDR3 runs to 15 residues. CDR3 sequence (DNA): TGTGCCACCAGACAGGAGAGCTCCTATAATTCACCCCTCCACTTT. This sequence encodes CATRQESSYNSPLHF.

The count of this clonotype is one. This chain uses TRBV12-3 or TRBV12-4 with TRBJ2-6, with 9 bases lining up with TRBD1. J lost 5 bases, V lost 2 bases, and 4 bases had no gene match. CDR3 length: 16 amino acids. The CDR3 DNA follows: TGTGCCAGCAGTTTAACAGGGGGCAGTAGGGCCAACGTCCTGACTTTC. It specifies CASSLTGGSRANVLTF.

About this clonotype: At one boundary the junction diverges from the germline segment, which might be a read error. Written as DNA, the CDR3 is TGCGCCAGCGGCTTGGGGCAGGGCTATCAGTTCTTC. As protein: CASGLGQGYQFF. The chain couples TRBV5-1 to TRBJ2-1; TRBD1 is a possible D gene (5 bases). CDR3 length equals 12 residues. Germline loops: CDR1 SGHRS, CDR2 YFSETQ.

The V call is TRBV15, the J call TRBJ2-7; D uncertain. V lost 0 bases and J lost 6, with 9 bases in between. In germline, CDR1 is LNHNV, CDR2 YYDKDF (reference sequence). The CDR3 sequence is 13 residues long. The DNA of the CDR3 is TGTGCCACCAGCAGAGAGGCTTCGGTCGAGCAGTACTTC. This translates into CATSREASVEQYF.

This clonotype was seen repeatedly, ten times or more. This chain connects TRBV7-3 to TRBJ1-2, with D possibly TRBD1 on 5 matching bases. Trimming removed 2 bases at V and 6 bases at J, with 10 bases between. The CDR3 contains 13 residues. Germline CDR1 SGHTA, CDR2 FQGTGA. CDR3 DNA sequence: TGTGCCAGCAGCTTAGGGGGATTGAATGGCTACACCTTC. This sequence encodes CASSLGGLNGYTF.

This clonotype was counted at least ten times. CDR3 loop: CASSYSKRGGLETQYF. The CDR3 region has the DNA TGTGCCAGCAGTTACTCAAAGCGGGGGGGCCTGGAGACCCAGTACTTC. The J gene is TRBJ2-5, the V gene TRBV6-5; TRBD2 matches 10 bases. The CDR3 is 16 amino acids. V was clipped by 0 bases and J by 5 bases; unmatched bases: 6. Per the germline V gene, CDR1 is MNHEY and CDR2 is SVGAGI.

A few counts support this clonotype. A much larger clone sits a single nucleotide away, making a read error possible. The chain couples TRBV5-6 to TRBJ2-7; 11 bases line up with TRBD1. CDR3 size: 14 residues. The germline V gene encodes CDR1 SGHDT and CDR2 YYEEEE. V gave up 4 bases and J gave up 7 bases; unmatched junction bases: 7. The CDR3 sequence: CASSPGQGVREQYF. CDR3 sequence (DNA): TGTGCCAGCAGCCCGGGACAGGGGGTCCGTGAGCAGTACTTC.

Worth noting for this clonotype: At one boundary the junction diverges from the germline segment, which might be a read error. The chain has TRBV20-1 and TRBJ2-7; 8 bases line up with TRBD1. CDR3 length: 12 amino acids. From germline, CDR1 is DFQATT and CDR2 SNEGSKA (reference sequence). The CDR3 DNA is TGCAGTCCTAGACAGGGGTTCGACGAGCAGTACTTC. This codes for CSPRQGFDEQYF.

V usage is TRBV10-2 and J usage is TRBJ2-1, with D perhaps TRBD2 (6 bases). CDR3 length: 13 amino acids. V lost 8 bases to trimming and J lost 3 bases, with 11 bases between them. Germline CDR1 reads WSHSY; CDR2 reads SAAADI. This CDR3 is CASGTEIYNEQFF. CDR3 bases: TGCGCCAGCGGGACTGAGATCTACAATGAGCAGTTCTTC.

With regard to this clonotype: One end of the junction varies from germline; a read error may be responsible. This sequence joins TRBV7-9 and TRBJ1-6; D is possibly TRBD1 (6 bases). CDR3 length: 17 residues. Germline-derived CDR1 and CDR2 are SEHNR and FQNEAQ (reference sequence). CDR3 coding DNA: TGCGCCAGCAGCTTAGCAGTAGGGCCCCCTGGGGGCTCACCCCTCCGCTTT. This codes for CASSLAVGPPGGSPLRF.